This record concerns one TCR beta chain sequence. The authors sequenced TCR beta from blood CD8+ and CD4+ T cells. The source of the sample is a study of CD8 T cells in Susac syndrome. An amount of RNA that ranged from about 0.45 to 1 ug was reverse transcribed with random hexamers. TCRdb re-analysed the immunoSEQ multiplex PCR reads in MiXCR, keeping a single row per CDR3 protein. The data contain tens of thousands of distinct CDR3 sequences, about 91% of them seen just once; the ten biggest clones take up 0.5% to 0.6%. Germline V CDR1 and CDR2: MNHEY, SVGAGI. J was trimmed by 4 bases and V by 1 base; bases with no gene match: 3. The CDR3 is made up of 15 amino acids.

The sample taken for sequencing was CD8+ T cells from PBMCs. This rearrangement joins TRBV6-5 to TRBJ2-2; TRBD1 matches 7 bases. The sequence was collected from a human donor with multiple sclerosis. CDR3 DNA sequence: TGTGCCAGCAGTTACTACGGGACAGTCACCGGGGAGCTGTTTTTT. Translating gives CASSYYGTVTGELFF.